Below, 32 T cell receptor beta chains from the same sample are listed, as sequenced in a study of cytomegalovirus exposure and HLA in healthy donors. PCR was performed using 60 Vbeta and 13 Jbeta primers. Only in-frame clones appear in the TCRdb table, and some are missing; sequencing was by immunoSEQ multiplex PCR. The table lists fewer than 100,000 clones, approximately 76% of them singletons. Sequencing was carried out using PBMCs. The receptor set was obtained from a man aged 40-55 years in good health and CMV-seropositive.

This clone was counted a few times. The chain combines TRBV6-5 with TRBJ2-2; tentative D call: TRBD1 (6 bases). V was cut by 7 bases and J by 0 bases, with 9 bases left in between. Germline CDR1 reads MNHEY; CDR2 reads SVGAGI. The CDR3 sequence is 14 residues long. The DNA for the CDR3 is TGTGCCAGCACCAGGACAGCGAACACCGGGGAGCTGTTTTTT. Translated: CASTRTANTGELFF.

This chain joins TRBV7-2 and TRBJ2-7; 14 nucleotides agree with TRBD2. The CDR3 totals 16 residues. Germline-derived CDR1 and CDR2 are SGHTA and FQGNSA. Unmatched junction bases numbered 6, after V lost 5 bases and J lost 3 bases. The DNA of the CDR3 is TGTGCCAGCAGCACTCGGACTAGCGGGGGGAGCTACGAGCAGTACTTC. It yields the protein CASSTRTSGGSYEQYF.

This clone was counted a few times. The chain is built from TRBV19 and TRBJ1-2; 7 bases fit TRBD1. V lost 7 bases, J lost 5 bases, and 10 bases stayed unmatched. The germline CDR1 and CDR2 sequences are LNHDA and SQIVND (reference sequence). The CDR3 length is 14 residues. CDR3 in DNA: TGTGCCAGTACGCAGGGGGTCATCTCTTATGGCTACACCTTC. Its protein is CASTQGVISYGYTF.

The chain carries TRBV19 and TRBJ1-5; D gene uncertain. Germline loops: CDR1 LNHDA, CDR2 SQIVND (reference sequence). This CDR3 comprises 14 residues. With 3 bases removed from V and 7 bases from J, the gap between germline ends came to 13 bases. This chain's CDR3 is CASSMVGGEQPQHF. CDR3 bases: TGTGCCAGTAGTATGGTTGGAGGAGAACAGCCCCAGCATTTT. The variable domain in full, completed from reference TRBV19 and TRBJ1-5, reads DGGITQSPKYLFRKEGQNVTLSCEQNLNHDAMYWYRQDPGQGLRLIYYSQIVNDFQKGDIAEGYSVSREKKESFPLTVTSAQKNPTAFYLCASSMVGGEQPQHFGDGTRLSIL.

The chain couples TRBV6-5 to TRBJ2-2, with D perhaps TRBD1 (6 bases). V was pared by 6 bases and J by 6 bases, with 17 bases between. Germline values: CDR1 MNHEY, CDR2 SVGAGI. This CDR3 is 15 amino acids long. The CDR3 is CASRARGSYPGELFF. The CDR3 DNA reads as TGTGCCAGCAGAGCCAGGGGATCTTACCCCGGGGAGCTGTTTTTT.

The table lists this clone with a few counts. The chain links TRBV6-4 to TRBJ2-7; a weak D match, TRBD2 (5 bases). V lost 2 bases and J lost 2, with 16 bases in between. There are 16 residues in the CDR3. In germline, CDR1 is MRHNA, CDR2 SNTAGT. CDR3 sequence: CASSDRLSGEAYEQYF. The DNA for the CDR3 is TGTGCCAGCAGTGACCGACTCTCCGGGGAAGCCTACGAGCAGTACTTC.

The CDR3 reads CASSPQGFGSNQPQHF. The CDR3 nucleotides read TGTGCCAGCTCACCCCAGGGGTTTGGAAGCAATCAGCCCCAGCATTTT. The V and J genes are TRBV18 and TRBJ1-5, with D perhaps TRBD1 (6 bases). This CDR3 comprises 16 residues. Trimming took off 3 bases at V and 1 base at J, with 13 bases between the two ends. Per the germline V gene, CDR1 is KGHSH and CDR2 is LQKENI.

This clone was recorded a few times. The chain is built from TRBV19 and TRBJ2-7, with D possibly TRBD2 on 6 matching bases. V was shortened by 5 bases and J by 0 bases, with 8 bases between the two germline ends. CDR1 is LNHDA, CDR2 SQIVND, per germline (reference sequence). The CDR3 runs 13 residues. The CDR3 spells CASSETSSYEQYF. The CDR3 nucleotides are TGTGCCAGTAGTGAGACTAGCTCCTACGAGCAGTACTTC.

V and J are TRBV28 and TRBJ1-1; D is perhaps TRBD1 (6 bases). The CDR3 sequence is 15 residues long. Trimming took off 6 bases at V and 1 base at J, with 15 bases between the two ends. The germline CDR1 and CDR2 sequences are MDHEN and SYDVKM. Here the CDR3 reads CASSPHTQGNTEAFF. The CDR3 DNA reads TGTGCCAGCAGCCCGCACACACAGGGGAACACTGAAGCTTTCTTT.

The sample holds a few counts of this clone. The genes are TRBV21-1 and TRBJ2-4; the D call in the table, TRBD2, was not verified against the DNA. TRBV21-1 is a pseudogene segment. This CDR3 is built from 14 residues. The CDR3 DNA follows: TGTGCCAGCAGGGAACCCTGGGAGCGAAACATTCAGTACTTC. Its protein is CASREPWERNIQYF.

V is TRBV5-1 and J is TRBJ2-5; 7 bases line up with TRBD2. The DNA end is more similar to TRBJ2-7, so the J call may be wrong. The CDR3 runs 16 residues. CDR1 and CDR2 from the germline V gene are SGHRS and YFSETQ. CDR3 in DNA: TGCGCCAGCAGCTTGGCAGCGGGGTCCTCGATCTACGAGCAGTACTTC. This gives the protein CASSLAAGSSIYEQYF.

The sample holds one count of this clone. The V call is TRBV10-1, the J call TRBJ2-7; 10 positions agree with TRBD2. Germline V gene data show CDR1 as WNHNN and CDR2 as SYGVQD (reference sequence). The J segment lost 6 bases and the V segment lost 3 bases, leaving 8 bases of the junction unmatched. This CDR3 has 15 residues. CDR3 amino acids: CASSDRASGGFEQYF. The DNA for the CDR3 is TGCGCCAGCAGTGATCGGGCTAGCGGGGGTTTCGAGCAGTACTTC.

This clone was found a few times. The J gene is TRBJ1-1, the V gene TRBV7-2; D remains ambiguous. CDR3 length: 15 amino acids. Germline CDR1 SGHTA, CDR2 FQGNSA. V lost 2 bases and J lost 0, with 10 bases in between. The DNA for the CDR3 is TGTGCCAGCAGCTTATTGAACAGTTTGAACACTGAAGCTTTCTTT. This encodes CASSLLNSLNTEAFF.

The chain uses TRBV5-1 and TRBJ2-5; D perhaps matches TRBD1 (6 bases). This CDR3 is built from 13 residues. V lost 3 bases to trimming and J lost 5 bases, with 11 bases between them. The germline gives CDR1 SGHRS, CDR2 YFSETQ. The CDR3 loop reads CASSSQGKETQYF. DNA of the CDR3: TGCGCCAGCAGCTCACAGGGAAAGGAGACCCAGTACTTC.

CDR3 residues: CASKFPGTYGYTF. In nucleotides, the CDR3 is TGTGCCAGCAAGTTCCCGGGTACCTATGGCTACACCTTC. The chain carries TRBV28 and TRBJ1-2; D unresolved. The CDR3 is 13 amino acids. The V end was cut by 7 bases, the J end by 4 bases, with 13 bases between. The germline V gene encodes CDR1 MDHEN and CDR2 SYDVKM.

Details on this clone: In the same sample, other DNA sequences code for this CDR3. V usage is TRBV10-2 and J usage is TRBJ2-7; maybe TRBD2 (5 bases). Germline CDR1 reads WSHSY; CDR2 reads SAAADI. The CDR3 is made up of 14 amino acids. Trimming took 5 bases from V and 3 from J, leaving 14 bases between them. The CDR3 spells CASSQTTGIYEQYF. Written as DNA, the CDR3 is TGCGCCAGCAGTCAGACGACGGGGATCTACGAGCAGTACTTC.

The chain couples TRBV5-6 to TRBJ2-5, with 10 bases fitting TRBD2. Judging by the DNA end, TRBJ2-7 fits better; the J call may be wrong. The CDR3 covers 16 residues. Germline CDR1 and CDR2: SGHDT and YYEEEE. The CDR3 spells CASSLRTSGISYEQYF. The CDR3, as DNA: TGTGCCAGCAGCTTGCGGACTAGCGGAATTTCCTACGAGCAGTACTTC.

This rearrangement joins TRBV28 to TRBJ2-1; TRBD2 agrees at 16 bases. Germline V CDR1 and CDR2: MDHEN, SYDVKM. V lost 3 bases, J lost 9 bases, and 8 bases stayed unmatched. The CDR3 contains 17 residues. This chain's CDR3 is CASSLGLAGGPRGEQFF. The CDR3 DNA is TGTGCCAGCAGTTTGGGACTAGCGGGAGGGCCGCGGGGTGAGCAGTTCTTC. Combining the CDR3 with reference TRBV28 and TRBJ2-1 gives the whole variable domain DVKVTQSSRYLVKRTGEKVFLECVQDMDHENMFWYRQDPGLGLRLIYFSYDVKMKEKGDIPEGYSVSREKKERFSLILESASTNQTSMYLCASSLGLAGGPRGEQFFGPGTRLTVL.

This clone came up a few times. The gene calls are TRBV6-5 and TRBJ1-5; 12 nucleotides line up with TRBD1. The CDR3 has 14 residues. Looked up from germline, CDR1 is MNHEY and CDR2 is SVGAGI. V shed 6 bases and J 5 bases; nucleotides not matched to a gene: 2. CDR3 sequence reads: CASSGTGGYQPQHF. CDR3 DNA sequence: TGTGCCAGCAGCGGGACAGGGGGCTATCAGCCCCAGCATTTT.

The gene calls are TRBV7-9 and TRBJ1-5; 9 nucleotides line up with TRBD1. The CDR3 is 17 amino acids. The V gene's germline CDR1 is SEHNR and CDR2 FQNEAQ (reference sequence). Losses at the gene ends were 1 base for V and 1 base for J; bases not matched to a gene: 5. The CDR3 region is CASSLESGTGSNQPQHF. CDR3 nucleotides: TGTGCCAGCAGCTTAGAATCCGGGACAGGGAGCAATCAGCCCCAGCATTTT.

This clone has a handful of counts. This sequence joins TRBV11-2 and TRBJ2-7; D perhaps matches TRBD2 (6 bases). This CDR3 is built from 14 residues. V was shortened by 1 base and J by 4 bases, with 11 bases between the two germline ends. From germline, CDR1 is SGHAT and CDR2 FQNNGV. CDR3 region: CASSLGAGTYEQYF. CDR3 DNA: TGTGCCAGCAGCTTAGGGGCAGGGACTTACGAGCAGTACTTC. Complete variable domain (other parts from reference TRBV11-2 and TRBJ2-7): EAGVAQSPRYKIIEKRQSVAFWCNPISGHATLYWYQQILGQGPKLLIQFQNNGVVDDSQLPKDRFSAERLKGVDSTLKIQPAKLEDSAVYLCASSLGAGTYEQYFGPGTRLTVT.

The rearrangement uses TRBV10-3 and TRBJ2-2; 10 bases agree with TRBD1. V lost 10 bases, J lost 3 bases, and 8 bases stayed unmatched. Looked up from germline, CDR1 is ENHRY and CDR2 is SYGVKD. CDR3 size: 15 residues. The CDR3 sequence is CATNDRGRDTGELFF. CDR3 sequence (DNA): TGTGCCACCAACGACAGGGGGCGAGACACCGGGGAGCTGTTTTTT.

V and J are TRBV5-1 and TRBJ1-3; 10 bases line up with TRBD1. The length of the CDR3 is 14 residues. CDR1 is SGHRS, CDR2 YFSETQ, per germline. V dropped 0 bases and J dropped 7; count of bases not matched to a gene: 1. The CDR3 nucleotides are TGCGCCAGCAGCTTGGAGGGACAGGGGAACACCATATATTTT. This codes for CASSLEGQGNTIYF.

The sample holds a few counts of this clone. This sequence joins TRBV28 and TRBJ1-2; D gene ambiguous. This CDR3 contains 14 residues. The V end lost 4 bases, the J end lost 2 bases, and 11 bases lay between the germline ends. The germline gives CDR1 MDHEN, CDR2 SYDVKM. The CDR3 sequence is CASSSLTVNYGYTF. CDR3 DNA sequence: TGTGCCAGCAGTTCTTTAACGGTGAACTATGGCTACACCTTC.

The V call is TRBV6-1, the J call TRBJ2-2; the D gene is possibly TRBD1 (5 bases). CDR3 length: 15 residues. CDR1 is MNHNS and CDR2 is SASEGT in the germline V gene. V was trimmed by 2 bases and J by 2 bases, leaving 9 bases between them. This chain's CDR3 is CASSERTPNTGELFF. DNA of the CDR3: TGTGCCAGCAGTGAAAGGACACCTAACACCGGGGAGCTGTTTTTT.

The chain couples TRBV5-4 to TRBJ2-3, with 8 positions matching TRBD2. V trimming: 2 bases; J trimming: 0 bases; junction bases outside the gene matches: 5. The V gene's germline CDR1 is SGHNT and CDR2 YYREEE (reference sequence). This CDR3 has 16 residues. In nucleotides, the CDR3 is TGTGCCAGCAGCTTCAAAGCGGGGGCTAGCACAGATACGCAGTATTTT. This gives the protein CASSFKAGASTDTQYF.

This clone was seen more than once but under ten times. V gene TRBV7-9 combines with J gene TRBJ2-7, with D maybe TRBD2 (5 bases). V lost 6 bases to trimming and J lost 4 bases, with 13 bases between them. Germline V gene data show CDR1 as SEHNR and CDR2 as FQNEAQ (reference sequence). The CDR3 spans 13 residues. CDR3: CASRADGQYEQYF. CDR3 sequence (DNA): TGTGCCAGCAGAGCGGACGGGCAGTACGAGCAGTACTTC.

This chain links TRBV29-1 with TRBJ1-3; no clear D. Germline CDR1 reads SQVTM; CDR2 reads ANQGSEA. CDR3 length equals 13 residues. V was trimmed by 6 bases and J by 2 bases, leaving 11 bases between them. The DNA for the CDR3 is TGCAGCGTCTCGACTGACGCTGGAAACACCATATATTTT. It yields the protein CSVSTDAGNTIYF.

The rearrangement uses TRBV5-1 and TRBJ1-2, with 7 bases fitting TRBD1. The CDR3 has 14 residues. Germline-derived CDR1 and CDR2 are SGHRS and YFSETQ. J lost 0 bases, V lost 4 bases, and 3 bases had no gene match. CDR3 DNA: TGCGCCAGCAGCCCACAGGGGACTAACTATGGCTACACCTTC. This translates into CASSPQGTNYGYTF.

The chain recombines TRBV6-5 with TRBJ1-2, with 8 bases identical to TRBD1. Germline CDR1 MNHEY, CDR2 SVGAGI. J lost 7 bases, V lost 0 bases, and 7 bases had no gene match. CDR3 length: 15 residues. The chain's CDR3 is CASSYSKTRGPGYTF. The CDR3 nucleotides are TGTGCCAGCAGTTACTCGAAGACCAGGGGGCCTGGCTACACCTTC.

The J gene is TRBJ2-1, the V gene TRBV4-3; 8 bases align to TRBD2. Germline trimming cut 0 bases from V and 7 bases from J; bases unmatched to any gene: 8. CDR3 length equals 16 residues. The germline V gene has CDR1 LGHNA and CDR2 YSLEER. CDR3 DNA: TGCGCCAGCAGCCAAGATCTACGGGAGGGGTGGAATGAGCAGTTCTTC. As protein: CASSQDLREGWNEQFF.

This clone was found once. The chain has TRBV7-2 and TRBJ2-3, with 10 bases lining up with TRBD2. Trimming removed 1 base from V and 8 bases from J; junction bases left unmatched: 6. Per germline, CDR1 SGHTA and CDR2 FQGNSA. The CDR3 runs 15 residues. The CDR3 region has the DNA TGTGCCAGCAGCTTAGGGCTAGCGGGAGAGGTTACGCAGTATTTT. Its protein product is CASSLGLAGEVTQYF.